These 26 T cell receptor beta chains originate from one sample sequenced in a study of OX40 agonist ivuxolimab in advanced cancers. Library preparation used the immunoSEQ multiplex PCR assay. TCRdb re-hosts the immuneACCESS table, in-frame sequences only. Its copies lack some clones; in the studies checked, an unresolved V gene accounts for under half of them, and the cause for the rest is not known. This sample holds 5,000 to 6,000 clones; approximately 87% were observed only once. The ten top clones hold roughly 36% of the sample. The starting material was CD4+ or CD8+ T cells sorted from blood, obtained in a trial of the OX40 agonist ivuxolimab. These receptors originate from an adult with an advanced solid tumor such as melanoma, head and neck, liver or kidney cancer.

The chain uses TRBV29-1 and TRBJ1-2; 11 positions agree with TRBD1. The germline V gene has CDR1 SQVTM and CDR2 ANQGSEA. Trimming cost V 3 bases and J 7 bases; bases outside gene matches: 4. The CDR3 has 13 amino acids. The CDR3 here is CSVDYGTGGGYTF. CDR3 DNA: TGCAGCGTTGACTACGGGACAGGGGGTGGCTACACCTTC. The full variable domain, completed using reference TRBV29-1 and TRBJ1-2, is SAVISQKPSRDICQRGTSLTIQCQVDSQVTMMFWYRQQPGQSLTLIATANQGSEATYESGFVIDKFPISRPNLTFSTLTVSNMSPEDSSIYLCSVDYGTGGGYTFGSGTRLTVV.

This chain links TRBV13 with TRBJ2-7, with D possibly TRBD2 on 6 matching bases. The ends were cut back, 5 bases at V and 1 base at J, with 18 bases in the middle. The CDR3 has 16 amino acids. Looked up from germline, CDR1 is PRHDT and CDR2 is FYEKMQ (reference sequence). For the CDR3, the DNA is TGTGCCAGCAGCATCGGGACTGACTGGTCTTCCTACGAGCAGTACTTC. It yields the protein CASSIGTDWSSYEQYF.

This chain links TRBV19 with TRBJ1-5; D is undetermined. The CDR3 is 15 amino acids. V was pared by 1 base and J by 0 bases, with 7 bases between. Germline lookup yields CDR1 LNHDA and CDR2 SQIVND (reference sequence). CDR3 in DNA: TGTGCCAGTAGTATAGTTCCTTATAGCAATCAGCCCCAGCATTTT. Its translation: CASSIVPYSNQPQHF.

The chain joins TRBV4-1 to TRBJ2-7, with 9 nucleotides matching TRBD1. Germline V gene data show CDR1 as MGHRA and CDR2 as YSYEKL. This CDR3 region has 14 residues. V shed 4 bases, J shed 7 bases, and the junction held 8 bases outside the gene matches. The CDR3 DNA is TGCGCCAGCAGCCCGGGACAGGGTGGAGGAGAGCAGTACTTC. Its protein is CASSPGQGGGEQYF.

V and J are TRBV14 and TRBJ2-7, with 13 bases lining up with TRBD2. Looked up from germline, CDR1 is SGHDN and CDR2 is FVKESK. This CDR3 is 16 amino acids long. After removal of 4 bases from V and 4 bases from J, the junction contained 7 bases not matched to a gene. Here the CDR3 DNA reads TGTGCCAGCAGCCTTGGACTAGCGGGAGCCAATTACGAGCAGTACTTC. This codes for CASSLGLAGANYEQYF.

The chain has TRBV4-1 and TRBJ2-2; no clear D. Trimming cost V 3 bases and J 6 bases, with 8 bases left between them. CDR1 and CDR2 from the germline V gene are MGHRA and YSYEKL. The CDR3 covers 13 residues. CDR3 amino acids: CASSHPLSGELFF. As DNA, the CDR3 is TGCGCCAGCAGCCATCCCCTCTCCGGGGAGCTGTTTTTT.

This chain links TRBV5-5 with TRBJ2-6; D not certain. The germline V gene encodes CDR1 SGHKS and CDR2 YYEKEE (reference sequence). This CDR3 comprises 14 residues. V dropped 6 bases and J dropped 0 bases, with 7 bases sitting between them. Here the CDR3 DNA reads TGTGCCAGCACTGGACCCTCTGGGGCCAACGTCCTGACTTTC. Residues: CASTGPSGANVLTF.

The chain is built from TRBV7-8 and TRBJ2-1; D might be TRBD2 (6 bases). The CDR3 totals 15 residues. Germline V CDR1 and CDR2: SGHVS, FQNEAQ. V shed 1 base and J shed 7 bases, with 14 bases lying between them. The CDR3 region is CASSLVPGVLNEQFF. The CDR3 nucleotides are TGTGCCAGCAGCTTAGTTCCGGGAGTCTTAAATGAGCAGTTCTTC.

The chain uses TRBV4-1 and TRBJ2-3; TRBD2 matches 8 bases. The ends lost 4 bases at V and 2 bases at J; junction bases unmatched: 5. This CDR3 contains 15 residues. CDR1 and CDR2 from the germline V gene are MGHRA and YSYEKL. This chain's CDR3 is CASSLLTSVTDTQYF. CDR3 in DNA: TGCGCCAGCAGCCTATTGACTAGCGTCACAGATACGCAGTATTTT.

The chain carries TRBV9 and TRBJ1-6; D not resolved. CDR3 size: 15 residues. Trimming stripped 3 bases from V and 4 bases from J, with 11 bases between. Germline V gene data show CDR1 as SGDLS and CDR2 as YYNGEE. The chain's CDR3 is CASSAEAAYNSPLHF. The CDR3 DNA sequence: TGTGCCAGCAGCGCCGAGGCGGCGTATAATTCACCCCTCCACTTT.

This chain links TRBV11-2 with TRBJ2-7, with D uncertain. This CDR3 region has 15 residues. The germline CDR1 and CDR2 sequences are SGHAT and FQNNGV. Between the trimmed V and J ends, which lost 7 bases and 3 bases, there was a span of 19 bases. The DNA of the CDR3 is TGTGCCAGCACCTCAGGTCTAGTGGCACTCTACGAGCAGTACTTC. Translation gives CASTSGLVALYEQYF.

V and J are TRBV27 and TRBJ1-4; D call uncertain. CDR1 and CDR2 (germline): MNHEY, SMNVEV (reference sequence). This CDR3 is 17 amino acids long. The germline V and J ends were trimmed by 3 bases and 0 bases, with 14 bases remaining between them. The CDR3, as DNA: TGTGCCAGCAGTTTTTTGGATCCCGGCGCAACTAATGAAAAACTGTTTTTT. Translated, it gives CASSFLDPGATNEKLFF.

This clone came up a few times. The V and J genes are TRBV15 and TRBJ2-2, with TRBD2 identical over 8 bases. The CDR3 has 18 amino acids. Germline CDR1 and CDR2: LNHNV and YYDKDF (reference sequence). V shed 2 bases, J shed 5 bases, and the junction held 13 bases outside the gene matches. The CDR3 bases are TGTGCCACCAGCAGATCCGACCGGGGACTAGAGGTTACCGGGGAGCTGTTTTTT. Its protein is CATSRSDRGLEVTGELFF.

This clone was picked up one time. The chain has TRBV7-6 and TRBJ1-2, with 8 bases fitting TRBD1. V was clipped by 1 base and J by 5 bases; unmatched bases: 3. The CDR3 has 14 amino acids. Germline V gives CDR1 SGHVS, CDR2 FNYEAQ. Here the CDR3 DNA reads TGTGCCAGCAGCTTAGGGGGGACAGGTTATGGCTACACCTTC. Protein sequence: CASSLGGTGYGYTF. The full variable domain, completed using reference TRBV7-6 and TRBJ1-2, is GAGVSQSPRYKVTKRGQDVALRCDPISGHVSLYWYRQALGQGPEFLTYFNYEAQQDKSGLPNDRFSAERPEGSISTLTIQRTEQRDSAMYRCASSLGGTGYGYTFGSGTRLTVV.

J is TRBJ1-1 and V is TRBV5-8; TRBD1 might be the D (5 bases). V was trimmed by 2 bases and J by 1 base, leaving 6 bases between them. CDR1 is SGHTS, CDR2 YDEGEE, per germline. This CDR3 contains 13 residues. CDR3 sequence reads: CASSFGGNTEAFF. DNA of the CDR3: TGTGCCAGCAGCTTCGGGGGGAACACTGAAGCTTTCTTT.

This clone was seen only once. The V and J genes are TRBV7-3 and TRBJ2-3; D gene unclear. The CDR3 length is 16 residues. The V gene's germline CDR1 is SGHTA and CDR2 FQGTGA. V was pared by 2 bases and J by 2 bases, with 14 bases between. CDR3 amino acids: CASSLSPADLTDTQYF. The DNA for the CDR3 is TGTGCCAGCAGCTTATCCCCCGCGGACCTCACAGATACGCAGTATTTT.

This clone rates as large. DNA for the CDR3: TGTGCCAGCAGCCCCCTTAGAGTAGCGGGAGACACCGGGGAGCTGTTTTTT. Amino acid sequence: CASSPLRVAGDTGELFF. The genes are TRBV5-6 and TRBJ2-2; 9 nucleotides line up with TRBD2. Unmatched junction bases numbered 10, after V lost 4 bases and J lost 3 bases. This CDR3 spans 17 amino acids. The germline CDR1 and CDR2 sequences are SGHDT and YYEEEE.

The chain joins TRBV2 to TRBJ2-7, with 7 positions matching TRBD2. The germline V gene encodes CDR1 SNHLY and CDR2 FYNNEI. The CDR3 has 15 residues. After removal of 9 bases from V and 5 bases from J, the junction contained 16 bases not matched to a gene. The DNA for the CDR3 is TGTGCCAGTGAGCCCCTGCGGGAGTATCTCCACGAGCAGTACTTC. Its protein is CASEPLREYLHEQYF.

The J gene is TRBJ1-1, the V gene TRBV25-1; D unresolved. The CDR3 runs 13 residues. Germline-derived CDR1 and CDR2 are MGHDK and SYGVNS. V lost 7 bases and J lost 5, with 14 bases in between. CDR3 loop: CASTLEVLTEAFF. CDR3 coding DNA: TGTGCCAGCACCTTAGAGGTATTGACTGAAGCTTTCTTT.

The rearrangement uses TRBV7-2 and TRBJ2-1; D possibly corresponds to TRBD2 (5 bases). This CDR3 comprises 14 residues. V was shortened by 5 bases and J by 7 bases, with 15 bases between the two germline ends. The germline CDR1 and CDR2 sequences are SGHTA and FQGNSA. The CDR3 bases are TGTGCCAGCAGCCCATTAGCGTACTCGAATGAGCAGTTCTTC. This encodes CASSPLAYSNEQFF.

This clone appeared a single time. This chain connects TRBV28 to TRBJ1-5, with 8 bases lining up with TRBD1. Germline V gene data show CDR1 as MDHEN and CDR2 as SYDVKM. Trimming at V came to 4 bases and at J to 1 base, leaving 0 bases not matched to a gene. The CDR3 extends over 14 amino acids. The DNA of the CDR3 is TGTGCCAGCAGTTACAGGGGGAGCAATCAGCCCCAGCATTTT. Translated, it gives CASSYRGSNQPQHF.

This clone was detected once. The rearrangement uses TRBV27 and TRBJ2-1, with 9 positions matching TRBD2. Germline-derived CDR1 and CDR2 are MNHEY and SMNVEV (reference sequence). CDR3 length: 16 residues. Losses at the gene ends were 3 bases for V and 8 bases for J; bases not matched to a gene: 11. CDR3 sequence (DNA): TGTGCCAGCAGTTTTTGGTCTAGCGGGGACTTTGATGAGCAGTTCTTC. Amino acids: CASSFWSSGDFDEQFF.

The J gene is TRBJ2-1, the V gene TRBV19; 7 bases are shared with TRBD2. CDR1 is LNHDA, CDR2 SQIVND, per germline (reference sequence). This CDR3 is 14 amino acids long. Trimming removed 6 bases from V and 5 bases from J; junction bases left unmatched: 7. The CDR3 sequence: CASREAGNHNEQFF. DNA of the CDR3: TGTGCCAGTAGGGAAGCGGGGAATCACAATGAGCAGTTCTTC. Complete variable domain (other parts from reference TRBV19 and TRBJ2-1): DGGITQSPKYLFRKEGQNVTLSCEQNLNHDAMYWYRQDPGQGLRLIYYSQIVNDFQKGDIAEGYSVSREKKESFPLTVTSAQKNPTAFYLCASREAGNHNEQFFGPGTRLTVL.

This rearrangement joins TRBV28 to TRBJ2-3; D possibly corresponds to TRBD1 (6 bases). The CDR3 loop spans 14 amino acids. V shed 6 bases and J shed 2 bases, with 12 bases lying between them. From germline, CDR1 is MDHEN and CDR2 SYDVKM. CDR3 sequence reads: CASSKDRPTDTQYF. For the CDR3, the DNA is TGTGCCAGCAGCAAAGACAGGCCCACAGATACGCAGTATTTT.

The chain employs TRBV5-4 and TRBJ2-2; no clear D. CDR1 is SGHNT, CDR2 YYREEE, per germline (reference sequence). V was trimmed by 4 bases and J by 5 bases, leaving 15 bases between them. The CDR3 is 15 residues long. CDR3 in DNA: TGTGCCAGCAGCCTGGAAGCCGGCGTGACCGGGGAGCTGTTTTTT. It codes for CASSLEAGVTGELFF.

The genes are TRBV28 and TRBJ2-2; possible D gene TRBD2, 5 bases. The CDR3 length is 16 residues. Germline CDR1 is MDHEN and CDR2 is SYDVKM. V was trimmed by 7 bases and J by 3 bases, leaving 18 bases between them. CDR3 sequence (DNA): TGTGCCAGCACCCCCTTCGGGGAATTCGACACCGGGGAGCTGTTTTTT. Its translation is CASTPFGEFDTGELFF.